Presented here are 12 T cell receptor beta chains from one specimen sequenced in a study of shared clonotypes between healthy human individuals. Positively selected for CCR7, the CD45RO-negative cells used as naive CD8 cells excluded terminally differentiated effector memory CD45RA+ cells. TCRdb keeps only in-frame clones here, not all; method: immunoSEQ multiplex PCR. The profile shows about 680,000 clones, around 90% of them singletons. The sample comprised naive CD8+ T cells sorted from blood. These receptors were obtained from a man younger than 45 in good health.

The chain carries TRBV4-1 and TRBJ2-1, with 7 bases identical to TRBD1. This CDR3 spans 14 amino acids. The J segment lost 8 bases and the V segment lost 2 bases, leaving 6 bases of the junction unmatched. CDR1 is MGHRA, CDR2 YSYEKL, per germline. The chain's CDR3 is CASSQRDSFDEQFF. In nucleotides, the CDR3 is TGCGCCAGCAGCCAACGGGACAGTTTTGATGAGCAGTTCTTC.

This chain links TRBV11-2 with TRBJ2-7; no definite D call. Trimming stripped 5 bases from V and 6 bases from J, with 17 bases between. Germline-derived CDR1 and CDR2 are SGHAT and FQNNGV. The CDR3 loop spans 14 amino acids. CDR3 amino acids: CASSHRALMLEQYF. CDR3 coding DNA: TGTGCCAGCAGCCATAGGGCCCTAATGCTCGAGCAGTACTTC.

This chain connects TRBV19 to TRBJ2-5, with D tentatively TRBD1 (5 bases). The V and J ends lost 3 bases and 4 bases respectively, with 9 bases between them. This CDR3 is built from 13 residues. The germline V gene has CDR1 LNHDA and CDR2 SQIVND (reference sequence). CDR3 in DNA: TGTGCCAGTAGTATTTTAAGGGGAGAGACCCAGTACTTC. Amino acid sequence: CASSILRGETQYF.

The chain carries TRBV6-1 and TRBJ2-1; D not resolved. The CDR3 contains 16 residues. The V and J ends lost 5 bases and 1 base respectively, with 15 bases between them. Looked up from germline, CDR1 is MNHNS and CDR2 is SASEGT. CDR3 bases: TGTGCCAGCAGTCAAGGTTGGCTGGGGTCCTACAATGAGCAGTTCTTC. Translating it yields CASSQGWLGSYNEQFF.

The chain carries TRBV9 and TRBJ2-1; 13 bases match TRBD2. CDR1 and CDR2 from the germline V gene are SGDLS and YYNGEE. CDR3 length equals 15 residues. V dropped 0 bases and J dropped 9; count of bases not matched to a gene: 3. CDR3 bases: TGTGCCAGCAGCGTAGACGGGACTAGCGGGGCTGAGCAGTTCTTC. Protein: CASSVDGTSGAEQFF. Based on the CDR3 plus reference TRBV9 and TRBJ2-1, the full variable domain is DSGVTQTPKHLITATGQRVTLRCSPRSGDLSVYWYQQSLDQGLQFLIQYYNGEERAKGNILERFSAQQFPDLHSELNLSSLELGDSALYFCASSVDGTSGAEQFFGPGTRLTVL.

The gene calls are TRBV4-1 and TRBJ2-1, with 9 bases fitting TRBD2. V was clipped by 0 bases and J by 4 bases; unmatched bases: 4. This CDR3 contains 16 residues. Germline V CDR1 and CDR2: MGHRA, YSYEKL. The CDR3 sequence is CASSQEWREGYNEQFF. CDR3 in DNA: TGCGCCAGCAGCCAAGAGTGGCGGGAGGGGTACAATGAGCAGTTCTTC.

The rearrangement joins TRBV5-6 to TRBJ2-7, with 8 bases fitting TRBD1. This CDR3 has 17 residues. With 0 bases clipped from V and 1 base from J, the junction kept 9 bases outside the gene matches. Germline V gives CDR1 SGHDT, CDR2 YYEEEE. In DNA, the CDR3 is TGTGCCAGCAGCTTGGTGGCCAGGGGGCCGCTTTCCTACGAGCAGTACTTC. Translated, it gives CASSLVARGPLSYEQYF.

The V and J genes are TRBV7-9 and TRBJ2-7; TRBD2 agrees at 11 bases. The V segment lost 1 base and the J segment 3 bases; nucleotides outside the gene matches: 8. CDR3 length equals 17 residues. Germline-derived CDR1 and CDR2 are SEHNR and FQNEAQ (reference sequence). The CDR3 protein is CASSLGGASGRFYEQYF. The CDR3 DNA is TGTGCCAGCAGCTTAGGTGGGGCTAGCGGGAGGTTCTACGAGCAGTACTTC.

The rearrangement joins TRBV10-1 to TRBJ2-1; D is unresolved. V was cut by 3 bases and J by 4 bases, with 7 bases left in between. CDR3 length: 13 amino acids. Germline values: CDR1 WNHNN, CDR2 SYGVQD (reference sequence). CDR3 bases: TGCGCCAGCAGTGAACAGTTATACAATGAGCAGTTCTTC. This sequence encodes CASSEQLYNEQFF.

The rearrangement uses TRBV27 and TRBJ2-1; a weak D match, TRBD2 (5 bases). Germline V lookup: CDR1 MNHEY, CDR2 SMNVEV (reference sequence). This CDR3 comprises 14 residues. Trimming shortened V by 7 bases and J by 3 bases, and 13 bases separated the two germline ends. The CDR3 here is CASTSGLFYNEQFF. CDR3 DNA: TGTGCCAGCACCTCCGGACTCTTCTACAATGAGCAGTTCTTC.

The CDR3 DNA reads as TGTGCCAGCAGTTTATCGATTTTGGGGGGGACAGGGACCTACGAGCAGTACTTC. Protein sequence: CASSLSILGGTGTYEQYF. This chain joins TRBV27 and TRBJ2-7, with 9 bases fitting TRBD1. The CDR3 contains 18 residues. Trimming took 0 bases from V and 2 from J; bases not matched to a gene: 11. Germline CDR1 is MNHEY and CDR2 is SMNVEV (reference sequence).

The V call is TRBV7-2, the J call TRBJ2-7; 12 bases align to TRBD2. The germline gives CDR1 SGHTA, CDR2 FQGNSA. CDR3 length: 15 residues. V dropped 6 bases and J dropped 7; count of bases not matched to a gene: 10. The chain's CDR3 is CASSYATSGSQEQYF. DNA for the CDR3: TGTGCCAGCAGTTACGCGACTAGCGGGAGTCAGGAGCAGTACTTC.